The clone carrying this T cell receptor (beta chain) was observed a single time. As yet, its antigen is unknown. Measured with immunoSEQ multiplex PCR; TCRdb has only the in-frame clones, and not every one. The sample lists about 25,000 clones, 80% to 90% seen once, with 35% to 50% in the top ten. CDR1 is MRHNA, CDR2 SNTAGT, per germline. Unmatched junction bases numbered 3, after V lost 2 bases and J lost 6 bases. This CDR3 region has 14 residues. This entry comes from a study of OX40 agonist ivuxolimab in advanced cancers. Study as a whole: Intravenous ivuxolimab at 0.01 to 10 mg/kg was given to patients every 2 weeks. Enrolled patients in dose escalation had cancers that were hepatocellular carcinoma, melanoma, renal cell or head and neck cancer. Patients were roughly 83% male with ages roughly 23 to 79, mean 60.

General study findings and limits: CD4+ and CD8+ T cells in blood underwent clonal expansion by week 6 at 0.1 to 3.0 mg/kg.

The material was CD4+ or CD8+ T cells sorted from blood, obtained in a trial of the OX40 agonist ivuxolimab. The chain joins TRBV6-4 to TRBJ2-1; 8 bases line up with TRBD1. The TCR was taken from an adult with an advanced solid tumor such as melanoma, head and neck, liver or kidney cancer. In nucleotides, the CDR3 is TGTGCCAGCAGTGACGGGACAGGTGGCAATGAGCAGTTCTTC. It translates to CASSDGTGGNEQFF.